This TCR beta chain is from a study of cytomegalovirus exposure and HLA in healthy donors. Overall study context: Earlier, 95 million to 130 million unique TCR beta sequences were recovered from roughly 200 million T cells by an analysis. Findings of the study overall: Cytomegalovirus-associated TCR beta chains were listed, numbering 150 to 200. Most TCR sequences were uncommon, yet certain public TCRs appeared in many donors. Across donors, sequencing depth was assumed by presence/absence analyses to be roughly uniform.

As concerns this clone: What it binds is not known.

This CDR3 has 14 amino acids. After removal of 5 bases from V and 2 bases from J, the junction contained 6 bases not matched to a gene. Per the germline V gene, CDR1 is SQVTM and CDR2 is ANQGSEA. It was with 60 Vbeta and 13 Jbeta primers that the PCR ran. The data were produced by immunoSEQ multiplex PCR, yet TCRdb's version contains in-frame clones alone and is incomplete. The table has around 160,000 clones, 65% to 70% seen once; the top ten hold around 4.5%. The sequenced sample was PBMCs. The sequence came from a woman in her late teens or twenties in good health and CMV-seropositive. The rearrangement links TRBV29-1 to TRBJ1-3, with 7 bases matching TRBD1. CDR3 sequence reads: CSVQKTGTGNTIYF. DNA for the CDR3: TGCAGCGTTCAAAAGACAGGGACTGGAAACACCATATATTTT.